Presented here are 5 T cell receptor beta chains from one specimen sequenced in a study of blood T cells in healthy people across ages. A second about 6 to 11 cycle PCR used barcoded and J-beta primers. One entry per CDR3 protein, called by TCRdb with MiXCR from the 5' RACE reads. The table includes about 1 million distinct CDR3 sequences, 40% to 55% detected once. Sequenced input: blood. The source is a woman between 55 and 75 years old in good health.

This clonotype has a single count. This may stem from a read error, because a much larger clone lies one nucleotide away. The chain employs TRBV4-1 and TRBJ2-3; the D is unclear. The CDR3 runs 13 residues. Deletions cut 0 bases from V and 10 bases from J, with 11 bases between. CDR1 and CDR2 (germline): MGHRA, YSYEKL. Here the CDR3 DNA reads TGCGCCAGCAGCCAAGACGCCGAGGATGCGCAGTATTTT. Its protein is CASSQDAEDAQYF.

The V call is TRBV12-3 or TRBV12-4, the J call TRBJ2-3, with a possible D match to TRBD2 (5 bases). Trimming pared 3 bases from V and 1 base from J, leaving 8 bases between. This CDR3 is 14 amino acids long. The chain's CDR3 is CASSFNGGTDTQYF. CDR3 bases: TGTGCCAGCAGTTTCAACGGGGGCACAGATACGCAGTATTTT.

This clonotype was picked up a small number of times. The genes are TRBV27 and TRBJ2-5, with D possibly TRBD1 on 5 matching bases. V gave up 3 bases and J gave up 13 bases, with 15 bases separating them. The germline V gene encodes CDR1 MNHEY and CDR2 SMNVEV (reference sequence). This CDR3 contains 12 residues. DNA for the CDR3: TGTGCCAGCAGTTTGGGTAGCAGGGAACGGTACTTC. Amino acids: CASSLGSRERYF.

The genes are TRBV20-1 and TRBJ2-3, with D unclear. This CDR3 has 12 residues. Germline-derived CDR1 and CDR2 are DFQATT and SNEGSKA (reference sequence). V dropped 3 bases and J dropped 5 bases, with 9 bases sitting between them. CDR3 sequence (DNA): TGCAGTGCTAGGTTTCCGGGAGATACGCAGTATTTT. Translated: CSARFPGDTQYF.

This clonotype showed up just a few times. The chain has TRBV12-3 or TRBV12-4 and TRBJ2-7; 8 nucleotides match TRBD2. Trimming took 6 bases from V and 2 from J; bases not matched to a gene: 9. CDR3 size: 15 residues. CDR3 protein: CASRTSGGETYEQYF. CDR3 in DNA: TGTGCCAGCAGGACATCGGGGGGGGAGACCTACGAGCAGTACTTC.